This T cell receptor beta chain comes out of a study of shared clonotypes between healthy human individuals. As for this clone: Its antigen remains unidentified. Other DNA variants within this sample encode the same CDR3.

Clones were sequenced by immunoSEQ multiplex PCR, and TCRdb holds only the in-frame ones, with some missing. Among roughly 2.1 million clones listed, 85% to 95% were seen once. Naive CD8 populations comprised CD45RO-negative cells positively selected for CCR7, excluding terminally differentiated effector memory CD45RA+ cells. General study points: For sorted subsets, rarefaction showed incomplete sequencing despite large depth.

This TCR was recovered from a man younger than 35 in good health. Some clones in this sample may be carry-over from other donors' samples. Sequenced material: naive CD8+ T cells from PBMCs.

DNA for the CDR3: TGTGCCAGCAGTTTTTCTGGCAGGGGGTACGAGCAGTACTTC. It specifies CASSFSGRGYEQYF. The rearrangement joins TRBV27 to TRBJ2-7; 7 bases align to TRBD1. V lost 3 bases to trimming and J lost 4 bases; unmatched junction nucleotides: 6. This CDR3 has 14 amino acids. CDR1 and CDR2 from the germline V gene are MNHEY and SMNVEV (reference sequence).